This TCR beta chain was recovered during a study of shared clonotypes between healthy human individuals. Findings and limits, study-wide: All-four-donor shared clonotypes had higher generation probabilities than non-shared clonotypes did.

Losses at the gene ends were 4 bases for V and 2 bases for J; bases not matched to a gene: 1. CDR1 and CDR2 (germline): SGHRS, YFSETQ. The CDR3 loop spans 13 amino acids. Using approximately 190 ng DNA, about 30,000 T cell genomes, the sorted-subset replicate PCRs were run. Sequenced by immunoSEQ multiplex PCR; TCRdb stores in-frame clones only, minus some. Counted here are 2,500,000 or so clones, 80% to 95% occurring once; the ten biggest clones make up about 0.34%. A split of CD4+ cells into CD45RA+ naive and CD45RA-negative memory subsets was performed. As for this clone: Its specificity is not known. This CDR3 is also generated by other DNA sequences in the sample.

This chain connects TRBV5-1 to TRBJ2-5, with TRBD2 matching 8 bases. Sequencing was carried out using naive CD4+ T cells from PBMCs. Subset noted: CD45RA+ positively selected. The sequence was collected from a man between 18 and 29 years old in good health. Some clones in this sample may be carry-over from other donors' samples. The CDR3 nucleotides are TGCGCCAGCAGCCGGGGGGGACAAGAGACCCAGTACTTC. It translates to CASSRGGQETQYF.